This T cell receptor beta chain is drawn from a study of cytomegalovirus exposure and HLA in healthy donors. With 60 Vbeta and 13 Jbeta primers, the PCR was carried out. Assay: immunoSEQ multiplex PCR; the TCRdb copy retains only in-frame clones and omits some. This sample has under 200,000 clones, with roughly four fifths found just once. General study points: Data from an earlier analysis indicated that most TCR beta V segments were productive either about 87% or about 30% of the time. Researchers catalogued roughly 170 TCR beta chains as cytomegalovirus-associated.

Turning to this clone: Its antigen is currently unknown.

The V end lost 0 bases, the J end lost 1 base, and 10 bases lay between the germline ends. CDR1 is SGDLS, CDR2 YYNGEE, per germline. The CDR3 consists of 15 residues. The chain has TRBV9 and TRBJ1-1; D ambiguous. The sample consisted of PBMCs. This receptor was identified in a woman in her late teens or twenties in good health and CMV-seronegative. The CDR3 nucleotides are TGTGCCAGCAGCGTAGCGGGTGAGTGGAACACTGAAGCTTTCTTT. It yields the protein CASSVAGEWNTEAFF.